This T cell receptor (beta chain) came from a study of Graves' ophthalmopathy and Graves' hyperthyroidism. Study observations and caveats: An approximately 84% specificity and around 90% sensitivity were achieved by a 13-signature model that separated ophthalmopathy from stable hyperthyroidism. Ophthalmopathy progression cases were predicted by the model with roughly 64% sensitivity and about 72% specificity.

On this clonotype: Its target is not known. A much larger clone lies one base from this, so it may be a read error.

Using RNA transcripts, the TCR beta CDR3 regions were amplified. The first round was an RT-PCR with HTBI primers, and the second round was a multiplex PCR. TCRdb recomputed calls from the multiplex PCR reads with MiXCR, one row per CDR3 protein. This table holds about 590,000 distinct CDR3 sequences, about 35% found once. Patients newly diagnosed with hyperthyroidism, under 2 months' duration, were aged 18 to 65, the study reports. CDR3 length: 14 amino acids. Germline assignment: CDR1 LNHDA and CDR2 SQIVND (reference sequence). The sequenced sample was peripheral blood or thyroid tissue (not recorded which). The TCR was taken from an adult man with Graves' hyperthyroidism. The V gene is TRBV19, the J gene TRBJ1-1, with D unclear. CDR3 sequence (DNA): TGTGCCGGTAGTATTTCTCTGTTGAACACTGAAGCTTTCTTT. This codes for CAGSISLLNTEAFF. The variable domain in full, completed from reference TRBV19 and TRBJ1-1, reads DGGITQSPKYLFRKEGQNVTLSCEQNLNHDAMYWYRQDPGQGLRLIYYSQIVNDFQKGDIAEGYSVSREKKESFPLTVTSAQKNPTAFYLCAGSISLLNTEAFFGQGTRLTVV.